A selection of T cell receptor beta chains follows, all from one sample in a study of cytomegalovirus exposure and HLA in healthy donors. TCRdb's copy holds only in-frame clones and misses some; the assay was immunoSEQ multiplex PCR. The sample lists approximately 72,000 clones, 65% to 80% occurring once. Specimen: PBMCs. The receptors were sampled from a man in his forties or fifties in good health and CMV-seropositive. CDR3s include the opening cysteine and the closing phenylalanine or tryptophan. Each record gives: V gene, J gene, D gene, clone size, CDR3 DNA, CDR3 protein. D genes are given only for firm matches. Clone size, where shown, is once, few, many, or a class for clones that have expanded.

TRBV28,TRBJ1-5,TRBD1,.,TGTGCCAGCAGTCCTAGGACAGGGTTACAGCCCCAGCATTTT,CASSPRTGLQPQHF
TRBV28,TRBJ1-6,.,.,TGTGCCAGCAGTTTACAGGGTATGGGGACACCCCTCCACTTT,CASSLQGMGTPLHF
TRBV7-2,TRBJ1-1,.,.,TGTGCCCCAGGGAGTCGGGGGGGAATGAACACTGAAGCTTTCTTT,CAPGSRGGMNTEAFF
TRBV5-1,TRBJ2-7,TRBD1,once,TGCGCCAGCAGCGGTACGGGACAGGGATTTAACGAGCAGTACTTC,CASSGTGQGFNEQYF
TRBV27,TRBJ2-7,TRBD1,.,TGTGCCAGCAGATATGGGACAGAACACTACGAGCAGTACTTC,CASRYGTEHYEQYF
TRBV5-5,TRBJ1-2,.,.,TGTGCCAGCAGACAGGACGGTTCTAACTATGGCTACACCTTC,CASRQDGSNYGYTF
TRBV5-6,TRBJ2-7,.,.,TGTGCCAGCAGCCGGGGGTGGGAGCAGTACTTC,CASSRGWEQYF
TRBV10-2,TRBJ1-2,.,few,TGCGCCAGCAGTGAATTTTTCGGGGGTCGCGGGCTAGATGGCTACACCTTC,CASSEFFGGRGLDGYTF
TRBV19,TRBJ2-7,TRBD1,once,TGTGCCAGTAGCCCCACCGGGGACAGGGACGAGCAGTACTTC,CASSPTGDRDEQYF
TRBV7-2,TRBJ1-5,.,.,TGTGCCAGCAGCTTAACACAGGGTCAGCCCCAGCATTTT,CASSLTQGQPQHF
TRBV27,TRBJ1-5,TRBD1,.,TGTGCCAGCAGTTCCCGGACAGGCTGGGGGCTGTATAGCAATCAGCCCCAGCATTTT,CASSSRTGWGLYSNQPQHF
TRBV28,TRBJ1-2,.,.,TGTGCCAGCAGTTTAACAGAGTATGGCTACACCTTC,CASSLTEYGYTF
TRBV5-4,TRBJ1-1,TRBD1,.,TGTGCCAGCAGCGGAGACAGGGAGTACGGAAAAGCTTTCTTT,CASSGDREYGKAFF
TRBV28,TRBJ2-1,TRBD2,.,TGTGCCAGCAGTCCCACCGGTAGCGGGGGAAACAATGAGCAGTTCTTC,CASSPTGSGGNNEQFF
TRBV5-4,TRBJ1-5,TRBD1,.,TGTGCCAGCAGCTCAGGGACAGCTAGCAATCAGCCCCAGCATTTT,CASSSGTASNQPQHF
TRBV9,TRBJ2-3,TRBD1,few,TGTGCCAGCAGACCCGGGGCAGGGGGCGCAGATACGCAGTATTTT,CASRPGAGGADTQYF
TRBV6-1,TRBJ1-1,.,.,TGTGCCAGTCTTGTCGCACTGGGCGTAAACGAATTGGCTTTCTTT,CASLVALGVNELAFF
TRBV7-9,TRBJ1-1,.,few,TGTGCCAGCAGCTCCGAGCACAGGGCGATCGGAGCTTTCTTT,CASSSEHRAIGAFF
TRBV10-3,TRBJ2-2,TRBD2,.,TGTGCCATCAGTGACCTAGCGGGACCGAACACCGGGGAGCTGTTTTTT,CAISDLAGPNTGELFF
TRBV5-1,TRBJ1-1,.,.,TGCGCCAGCAGCTGGAGCGGGGCCGAGAACACTGAAGCTTTCTTT,CASSWSGAENTEAFF
TRBV9,TRBJ2-1,.,.,TGTGCCAGCAGCCCCCGGGGAAGAAGCTCCTACAATGAGCAGTTCTTC,CASSPRGRSSYNEQFF
TRBV7-9,TRBJ1-4,TRBD1,few,TGTGCCAGCAGCTTAGTCCGACAGGGTGTCGGAAAACTGTTTTTT,CASSLVRQGVGKLFF
TRBV5-1,TRBJ2-6,TRBD1,few,TGCGCCAGCAGCTTGGAAGGGACAGGGTCTGGGGCCAACGTCCTGACTTTC,CASSLEGTGSGANVLTF
TRBV29-1,TRBJ1-2,TRBD1,.,TGCAGCGTAAGGGACAGGGTTAACTATGGCTACACCTTC,CSVRDRVNYGYTF
TRBV2,TRBJ1-4,.,few,TGTGCCAGCGTCCCAGACAGGAATGAAAAACTGTTTTTT,CASVPDRNEKLFF
TRBV5-4,TRBJ2-1,.,.,TGTGCCAGCAGCTTCATGGACTCCGGGGTGCAGTTCTTC,CASSFMDSGVQFF
TRBV5-4,TRBJ2-2,.,.,TGTGCCAGCAGCTTCAGCGGAACCGGGGAGCTGTTTTTT,CASSFSGTGELFF
TRBV28,TRBJ2-7,TRBD1,.,TGTGCCAGCAGGAACCAGGGGGCTTTCCACGAGCAGTACTTC,CASRNQGAFHEQYF
TRBV13,TRBJ1-1,TRBD1,once,TGTGCCAGCAGCCCGACGGGACAGGGATTGAACACTGAAGCTTTCTTT,CASSPTGQGLNTEAFF
TRBV9,TRBJ1-5,TRBD1,few,TGTGCCAGCAGTCCTCGTAGACCCGGGACAGGGGCTTATAGCAATCAGCCCCAGCATTTT,CASSPRRPGTGAYSNQPQHF
TRBV7-9,TRBJ1-3,.,.,TGTGCCAGCAGCTTAGGGGCTGTTACTGGAAACACCATATATTTT,CASSLGAVTGNTIYF
TRBV6-4,TRBJ1-2,.,.,TGTGCCAGCAGTGATCAGGGTGGGGACTATGGCTACACCTTC,CASSDQGGDYGYTF
TRBV29-1,TRBJ1-1,TRBD1,.,TGCAGCGTAGCTAATCCGGGACAGGGAGTGACTGAAGCTTTCTTT,CSVANPGQGVTEAFF
TRBV7-9,TRBJ2-1,.,once,TGTGCCAGCAGCTTTTCGACAGGCAATGAGCAGTTCTTC,CASSFSTGNEQFF
TRBV5-4,TRBJ2-7,.,.,TGTGCCAGCAGAAGGCGGGGTGATACCTACGAGCAGTACTTC,CASRRRGDTYEQYF
TRBV2,TRBJ1-2,.,.,TGTGCCAGCAGTGAACCCGCAAGAGGTGGCTATGGCTACACCTTC,CASSEPARGGYGYTF
TRBV4-2,TRBJ1-5,.,.,TGTGCCAGCAGCCAAGATGCGAATCAGCCCCAGCATTTT,CASSQDANQPQHF
TRBV7-9,TRBJ1-2,TRBD1,few,TGTGCCAGCAGCTTCGGAGGGGGCGAGGGGGGCTACACCTTC,CASSFGGGEGGYTF
TRBV9,TRBJ2-3,.,.,TGTGCCAGCAGTACGGGACACGGAAGCACAGATACGCAGTATTTT,CASSTGHGSTDTQYF
TRBV2,TRBJ2-1,.,.,TGTGCCAGCAGTGACCAGCTAGCGTACTCCTACAATGAGCAGTTCTTC,CASSDQLAYSYNEQFF
TRBV5-4,TRBJ1-4,TRBD1,.,TGTGCCAGCAGCCCGGGACAGATTAATGAAAAACTGTTTTTT,CASSPGQINEKLFF
TRBV29-1,TRBJ2-4,.,.,TGCAGCCGCATCTCGGGAGCAAAAAACATTCAGTACTTC,CSRISGAKNIQYF
TRBV7-9,TRBJ1-5,.,.,TGTGCCAGCAGCTTAGAGGAGAATCAGCCCCAGCATTTT,CASSLEENQPQHF
TRBV4-2,TRBJ1-2,TRBD1,.,TGTGCCAGCAGCCAAGATCGACAGGGTCTCTATGGCTACACCTTC,CASSQDRQGLYGYTF
TRBV5-6,TRBJ2-2,.,.,TGTGCCAGCAGGCCTGGCCTAGGATCCGGGGAGCTGTTTTTT,CASRPGLGSGELFF
TRBV6-1,TRBJ1-4,.,.,TGTGCCAGCATCCAGACCCCGAGGAGTGAAAAACTGTTTTTT,CASIQTPRSEKLFF
TRBV5-1,TRBJ2-3,.,.,TGCGCCAGCACGACTAACGGGGGTAAAACAGATACGCAGTATTTT,CASTTNGGKTDTQYF
TRBV5-4,TRBJ2-1,.,.,TGTGCCAGCAGCCCGCCGGGGGGCTCGAGTATAGATGAGCAGTTCTTC,CASSPPGGSSIDEQFF
TRBV28,TRBJ2-1,.,once,TGTGCCAGCAGTTTAAGCGGGCTATCGGGCAATGAGCAGTTCTTC,CASSLSGLSGNEQFF
TRBV10-3,TRBJ1-2,TRBD1,.,TGTGCCATCAGTGGGGGCGCAGACAGGGGCCACCGGTATGGCTACACCTTC,CAISGGADRGHRYGYTF
TRBV6-8,TRBJ2-5,TRBD2,.,TGTGCCAGCAGTTCAAAACTGCCGGGACTAGCGGGGGGGAAGGAGGAGACCCAGTACTTC,CASSSKLPGLAGGKEETQYF
TRBV9,TRBJ1-1,.,.,TGTGCCAGCAGCATCGAGCCACTGATGAACACTGAAGCTTTCTTT,CASSIEPLMNTEAFF